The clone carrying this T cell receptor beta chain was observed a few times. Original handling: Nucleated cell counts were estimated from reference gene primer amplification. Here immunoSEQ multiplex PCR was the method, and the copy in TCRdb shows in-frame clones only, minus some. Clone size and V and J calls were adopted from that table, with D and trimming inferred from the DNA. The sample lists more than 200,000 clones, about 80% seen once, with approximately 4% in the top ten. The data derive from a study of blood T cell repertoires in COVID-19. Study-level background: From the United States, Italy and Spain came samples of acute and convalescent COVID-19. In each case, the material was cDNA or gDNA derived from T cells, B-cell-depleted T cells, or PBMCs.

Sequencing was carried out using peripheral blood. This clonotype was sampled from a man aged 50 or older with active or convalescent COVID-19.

The CDR3 is CASSLPGTPWEQYF. Written as DNA, the CDR3 is TGTGCCAGCAGCTTACCCGGGACTCCGTGGGAGCAGTACTTC. This sequence joins TRBV7-9 and TRBJ2-7; maybe TRBD2 (6 bases). Trimming pared 2 bases from V and 7 bases from J, leaving 15 bases between. The CDR3 runs to 14 residues. Germline V gene lookup returns CDR1 SEHNR and CDR2 FQNEAQ (reference sequence).